The 20 T cell receptor beta chains below come from one sample, sequenced in a study of T cell repertoires in cytomegalovirus infection. Their antigen targets remain unknown. TCRdb itself ran the reads through MiXCR, one entry per CDR3 protein. The sample has approximately 910,000 distinct CDR3 sequences, roughly 30% seen once. Sequenced here: cultured CD8+ T cells from PBMCs, sampled from culture after CMV antigen stimulation. These receptor sequences come from a human donor in good health (CMV status not recorded). Some clones in this sample may be carry-over from other donors' samples.

This clonotype has ten or more counts. The chain is built from TRBV7-6 and TRBJ2-1; D is uncertain. V was trimmed by 4 bases and J by 6 bases, leaving 4 bases between them. Germline V gene sequence: CDR1 SGHVS, CDR2 FNYEAQ. The CDR3 extends over 11 amino acids. Here the CDR3 DNA reads TGTGCCAGCAGCTCCCTCAATGAGCAGTTCTTC. Its protein is CASSSLNEQFF. Full variable domain (remainder filled in from reference TRBV7-6 and TRBJ2-1): GAGVSQSPRYKVTKRGQDVALRCDPISGHVSLYWYRQALGQGPEFLTYFNYEAQQDKSGLPNDRFSAERPEGSISTLTIQRTEQRDSAMYRCASSSLNEQFFGPGTRLTVL.

The V and J genes are TRBV5-5 and TRBJ1-5, with 7 bases identical to TRBD1. Unmatched junction bases numbered 8, after V lost 2 bases and J lost 6 bases. In germline, CDR1 is SGHKS, CDR2 YYEKEE (reference sequence). The CDR3 consists of 15 residues. The CDR3 reads CASSFRQGVGQPQHF. CDR3 nucleotides: TGTGCCAGCAGCTTCCGCCAGGGGGTAGGTCAGCCCCAGCATTTT.

This sequence joins TRBV7-9 and TRBJ1-1; D is undetermined. The V gene's germline CDR1 is SEHNR and CDR2 FQNEAQ (reference sequence). CDR3 size: 13 residues. V was clipped by 5 bases and J by 0 bases, with 7 bases between them. CDR3 sequence (DNA): TGTGCCAGCAGCGCCCATGTGAACACTGAAGCTTTCTTT. Translation gives CASSAHVNTEAFF.

The chain employs TRBV5-6 and TRBJ2-2; the D gene is possibly TRBD2 (7 bases). Germline V gene lookup returns CDR1 SGHDT and CDR2 YYEEEE. The CDR3 consists of 15 residues. V lost 6 bases, J lost 4 bases, and 16 bases lay in between. The DNA for the CDR3 is TGTGCCAGCAACGAGGGGGGGGGCGTCACCGGGGAGCTGTTTTTT. Its protein product is CASNEGGGVTGELFF.

V usage is TRBV19 and J usage is TRBJ1-1; D is unresolved. The germline CDR1 and CDR2 sequences are LNHDA and SQIVND (reference sequence). This CDR3 is 15 amino acids long. V lost 5 bases and J 3 bases, leaving 16 bases between the germline ends. CDR3 in amino acids: CASSFSYRSDTEAFF. Here the CDR3 DNA reads TGTGCCAGTAGTTTTTCATACCGCAGCGACACTGAAGCTTTCTTT.

This chain uses TRBV24-1 with TRBJ2-1; D might be TRBD1 (5 bases). V lost 3 bases, J lost 6 bases, and 11 bases lay in between. Per germline, CDR1 KGHDR and CDR2 SFDVKD. CDR3 length: 14 residues. The CDR3 DNA reads TGTGCCACCAGTGATCAAACAGGTAGCAATGAGCAGTTCTTC. Residues: CATSDQTGSNEQFF.

This clonotype was found many times. The chain carries TRBV7-6 and TRBJ2-1, with 10 bases lining up with TRBD2. The V gene end was trimmed by 5 bases and the J gene end by 8 bases; junction bases not matched to a gene: 9. The CDR3 totals 15 residues. Germline V gives CDR1 SGHVS, CDR2 FNYEAQ. CDR3 DNA: TGTGCCAGCAGCGTGAAACTAGCGGGGATTGATGAGCAGTTCTTC. This sequence encodes CASSVKLAGIDEQFF.

Only a few counts were recorded for this clonotype. This sequence joins TRBV7-9 and TRBJ1-6; the match to TRBD1 covers 8 bases. The V segment lost 7 bases and the J segment 7 bases; nucleotides outside the gene matches: 6. CDR1 SEHNR and CDR2 FQNEAQ come from the germline V gene (reference sequence). The CDR3 runs to 14 residues. CDR3 sequence: CASIGQGANSPLHF. CDR3 DNA: TGTGCCAGCATTGGCCAGGGGGCAAATTCACCCCTCCACTTT.

CDR3 nucleotides: TGTGCCAGCAGCTTACCAGGGACAGGGATCGTCGAGGGCTCCTACGAGCAGTACGTC. Amino acid sequence: CASSLPGTGIVEGSYEQYV. The V and J genes are TRBV7-8 and TRBJ2-7; 9 nucleotides match TRBD1. Germline V gene data show CDR1 as SGHVS and CDR2 as FQNEAQ. The CDR3 covers 19 residues. The V segment lost 2 bases and the J segment 0 bases; nucleotides outside the gene matches: 14.

This sequence joins TRBV4-1 and TRBJ2-7, with 8 bases lining up with TRBD1. Germline V gene lookup returns CDR1 MGHRA and CDR2 YSYEKL. V shed 0 bases and J 3 bases; nucleotides not matched to a gene: 4. This CDR3 has 15 residues. Here the CDR3 reads CASSQERTGNYEQYF. In DNA form, the CDR3 reads TGCGCCAGCAGCCAAGAACGGACAGGGAACTACGAGCAGTACTTC.

V is TRBV7-9 and J is TRBJ2-3; TRBD1 matches at 7 bases. Trimming removed 5 bases from V and 4 bases from J; junction bases left unmatched: 15. From germline, CDR1 is SEHNR and CDR2 FQNEAQ (reference sequence). The CDR3 is 17 residues long. The CDR3 loop is CASSPSRQGASADTQYF. Here the CDR3 DNA reads TGTGCCAGCAGCCCTTCGCGACAGGGTGCTTCGGCAGATACGCAGTATTTT.

In its sample, this clonotype was seen many times. The rearrangement uses TRBV7-8 and TRBJ1-5; D unresolved. V was shortened by 5 bases and J by 7 bases, with 30 bases between the two germline ends. Germline loops: CDR1 SGHVS, CDR2 FQNEAQ. The CDR3 consists of 19 residues. The CDR3 protein is CASSPNGPRQYNPGQPQHF. In DNA form, the CDR3 reads TGTGCCAGCAGCCCCAATGGGCCCCGGCAGTACAACCCGGGACAGCCCCAGCATTTT.

V gene TRBV12-3 or TRBV12-4 combines with J gene TRBJ1-1; D gene unclear. This CDR3 comprises 11 residues. Trimming left V 3 bases short and J 10 bases short, with 9 bases between. Written as DNA, the CDR3 is TGTGCCAGCAGTTTGATCGGGTTAGCTTTCTTT. Amino acid sequence: CASSLIGLAFF.

This clonotype has more than one count but fewer than ten. The V and J genes are TRBV9 and TRBJ2-1, with 12 bases lining up with TRBD2. The CDR3 runs 15 residues. Germline V gives CDR1 SGDLS, CDR2 YYNGEE. Unmatched junction bases numbered 7, after V lost 5 bases and J lost 7 bases. The CDR3 DNA reads as TGTGCCAGCAGTGCTAGCGGGGGGGCCAGGAATGAGCAGTTCTTC. Translating gives CASSASGGARNEQFF.

This chain links TRBV15 with TRBJ2-1; TRBD2 matches 7 bases. Germline CDR1 reads LNHNV; CDR2 reads YYDKDF (reference sequence). This CDR3 has 16 amino acids. The J segment lost 2 bases and the V segment lost 1 base, leaving 5 bases of the junction unmatched. The CDR3 nucleotides read TGTGCCACCAGCAGAGCCCTAGCGGCTACCTACAATGAGCAGTTCTTC. It specifies CATSRALAATYNEQFF.

The rearrangement links TRBV20-1 to TRBJ2-4; 7 nucleotides match TRBD1. CDR3 length: 17 residues. Germline V lookup: CDR1 DFQATT, CDR2 SNEGSKA (reference sequence). J gave up 4 bases and V 2 bases, and 14 bases lay outside the gene matches. As DNA, the CDR3 is TGCAGTGCTAGACTCTACCCCACCGGGACAGAAAAAAACATTCAGTACTTC. Translating gives CSARLYPTGTEKNIQYF.

The chain carries TRBV6-6 and TRBJ2-3; TRBD2 matches at 7 bases. The V gene end was trimmed by 7 bases and the J gene end by 2 bases; junction bases not matched to a gene: 12. This CDR3 has 16 residues. The germline V gene has CDR1 MNHNY and CDR2 SVGAGI (reference sequence). The CDR3 DNA sequence: TGTGCCAGCACAAAAAGAGCGGGGCCCTCCACAGATACGCAGTATTTT. Translated, it gives CASTKRAGPSTDTQYF.

This clonotype has only a few counts. The chain links TRBV15 to TRBJ2-7; D gene uncertain. The CDR3 is made up of 14 amino acids. Germline CDR1 and CDR2: LNHNV and YYDKDF (reference sequence). Trimming took 5 bases from V and 2 from J, leaving 13 bases between them. The CDR3: CATSSLGVTYEQYF. In nucleotides, the CDR3 is TGTGCCACCAGCTCGTTGGGTGTTACCTACGAGCAGTACTTC.

The CDR3 here is CSAPRDRENYGYTF. The CDR3 nucleotides are TGCAGTGCCCCCCGGGACAGGGAGAACTATGGCTACACCTTC. This rearrangement joins TRBV20-1 to TRBJ1-2, with 9 bases lining up with TRBD1. This CDR3 comprises 14 residues. Trimming at V came to 6 bases and at J to 2 bases, leaving 7 bases not matched to a gene. In germline, CDR1 is DFQATT, CDR2 SNEGSKA (reference sequence).

V and J are TRBV12-3 or TRBV12-4 and TRBJ1-1, with D possibly being TRBD1 (5 bases). This CDR3 contains 15 residues. The V and J ends lost 3 bases and 1 base respectively, with 12 bases between them. The CDR3 region is CASSLWGGPNTEAFF. CDR3 DNA sequence: TGTGCCAGCAGTTTGTGGGGCGGTCCGAACACTGAAGCTTTCTTT.